These 5 T cell receptor beta chains came from one sample sequenced in a study of PD-L1 blockade in urothelial cancer (dated by TCRdb to the late 2010s). Library preparation was by the immunoSEQ multiplex PCR assay. This is the immuneACCESS table as TCRdb keeps it, with only in-frame sequences that have V and J called. A part of the clones is gone; compared with another copy, unresolved V genes explain less than half, and the rest is unexplained. This sample holds about 29,000 clones; over 75% were observed only once. The ten largest clonotypes hold roughly 3.1% of the sample. Specimen: PBMCs, collected around atezolizumab (anti-PD-L1) treatment. These receptors all come from a man aged 50 to 59 with urothelial cancer.

The chain links TRBV6-5 to TRBJ2-5, with TRBD1 matching over 8 bases. Germline V gene sequence: CDR1 MNHEY, CDR2 SVGAGI. The CDR3 spans 13 residues. Unmatched junction bases numbered 3, after V lost 4 bases and J lost 5 bases. The CDR3 DNA is TGTGCCAGCAGTTTCAGACAGGGGGAGACCCAGTACTTC. It translates to CASSFRQGETQYF.

The chain joins TRBV29-1 to TRBJ1-1; unclear D gene. Trimming took 5 bases from V and 5 from J, leaving 6 bases between them. This CDR3 has 10 residues. The germline gives CDR1 SQVTM, CDR2 ANQGSEA. CDR3 sequence reads: CSVYPTEAFF. The CDR3 nucleotides are TGCAGCGTTTATCCTACTGAAGCTTTCTTT.

V gene TRBV19 combines with J gene TRBJ1-5, with D possibly matching TRBD1 (6 bases). Trimming cost V 3 bases and J 5 bases, with 14 bases left between them. The V gene's germline CDR1 is LNHDA and CDR2 SQIVND (reference sequence). The CDR3 runs 15 residues. The CDR3 DNA is TGTGCCAGTAGTATGAAGTCAGGGGTATATCAGCCCCAGCATTTT. Its translation is CASSMKSGVYQPQHF.

The chain joins TRBV29-1 to TRBJ2-5; 7 nucleotides align to TRBD1. Trimming at V came to 6 bases and at J to 5 bases, leaving 3 bases not matched to a gene. CDR3 length: 11 amino acids. Germline CDR1 SQVTM, CDR2 ANQGSEA. The CDR3 DNA is TGCAGCGTCCTACAGGGGGAGACCCAGTACTTC. Translating gives CSVLQGETQYF.

This clone occurred once. The chain links TRBV5-1 to TRBJ2-1; TRBD2 matches 8 bases. Germline lookup yields CDR1 SGHRS and CDR2 YFSETQ. CDR3 length: 16 amino acids. V gave up 0 bases and J gave up 3 bases; unmatched junction bases: 5. The CDR3 bases are TGCGCCAGCAGCTTGGGGTCGGGACTAGGCTACAATGAGCAGTTCTTC. Its translation: CASSLGSGLGYNEQFF.